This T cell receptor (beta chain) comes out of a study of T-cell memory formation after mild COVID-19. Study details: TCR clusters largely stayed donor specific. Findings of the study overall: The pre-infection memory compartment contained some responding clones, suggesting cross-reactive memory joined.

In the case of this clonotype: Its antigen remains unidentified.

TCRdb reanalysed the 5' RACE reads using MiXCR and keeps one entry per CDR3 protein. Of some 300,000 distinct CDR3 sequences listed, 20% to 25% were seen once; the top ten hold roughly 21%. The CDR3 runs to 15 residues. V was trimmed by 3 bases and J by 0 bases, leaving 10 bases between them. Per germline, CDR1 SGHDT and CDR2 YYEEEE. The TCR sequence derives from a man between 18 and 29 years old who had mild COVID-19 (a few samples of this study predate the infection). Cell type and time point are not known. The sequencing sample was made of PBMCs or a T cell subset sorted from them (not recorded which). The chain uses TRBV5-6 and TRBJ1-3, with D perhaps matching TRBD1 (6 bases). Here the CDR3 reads CASSWGLASGNTIYF. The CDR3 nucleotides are TGTGCCAGCAGCTGGGGGCTGGCCTCTGGAAACACCATATATTTT.